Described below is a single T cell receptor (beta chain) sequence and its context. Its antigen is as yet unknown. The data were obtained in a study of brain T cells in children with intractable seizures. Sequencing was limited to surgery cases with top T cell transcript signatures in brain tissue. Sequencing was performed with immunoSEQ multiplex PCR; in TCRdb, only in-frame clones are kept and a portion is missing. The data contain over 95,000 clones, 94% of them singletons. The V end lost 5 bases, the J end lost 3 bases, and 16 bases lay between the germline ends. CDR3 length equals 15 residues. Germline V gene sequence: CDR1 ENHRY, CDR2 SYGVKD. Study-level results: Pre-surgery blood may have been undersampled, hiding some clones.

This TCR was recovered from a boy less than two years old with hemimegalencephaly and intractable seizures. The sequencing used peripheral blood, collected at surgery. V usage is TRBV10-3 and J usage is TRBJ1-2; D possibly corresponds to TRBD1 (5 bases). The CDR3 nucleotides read TGTGCCATCAGTCAGGGCCTGCGGGGCCACTATGGCTACACCTTC. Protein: CAISQGLRGHYGYTF.